Below, one TCR beta chain is given with its context. The length of the CDR3 is 15 residues. V lost 2 bases, J lost 5 bases, and 17 bases lay in between. Germline CDR1 reads SQVTM; CDR2 reads ANQGSEA. Method: immunoSEQ multiplex PCR; TCRdb's copy keeps in-frame clones and lacks some. In the table there are tens of thousands of clones, around four fifths of which are singletons. These data come from a study of technical replicates of blood from a handful of donors. This receptor was taken from a human donor in good health. Some clones in this sample may be carry-over from other donors' samples. The V call is TRBV29-1, the J call TRBJ2-3; D ambiguous. Specimen: PBMCs. The CDR3 DNA is TGCAGCGTTGAAAATTTCGGTTTCGGTTTAGATACGCAGTATTTT. Translated, it gives CSVENFGFGLDTQYF.